One sample yielded the 25 T cell receptor beta chains listed below, sequenced in a study of CD8 T cells in Susac syndrome. RNA, at about 0.45 to 1 ug, was reverse transcribed with random hexamers. TCRdb reanalysed the immunoSEQ multiplex PCR reads using MiXCR and keeps one entry per CDR3 protein. The table has 250,000 to 300,000 distinct CDR3 sequences, almost 85% seen once. The sequencing input was CD8+ T cells from PBMCs. The receptors here all came from a human donor with multiple sclerosis.

The chain carries TRBV27 and TRBJ2-7; TRBD2 is a possible D gene (5 bases). CDR1 and CDR2 (germline): MNHEY, SMNVEV (reference sequence). This CDR3 is built from 15 residues. Trimming shortened V by 2 bases and J by 6 bases, and 17 bases separated the two germline ends. The chain's CDR3 is CASSLGGSAYLEQYF. DNA of the CDR3: TGTGCCAGCAGTTTAGGCGGGTCCGCGTATCTCGAGCAGTACTTC.

This CDR3 is CATSYFGSSYEQYF. The DNA of the CDR3 is TGTGCCACCTCCTACTTTGGGAGCTCCTACGAGCAGTACTTC. V and J are TRBV19 and TRBJ2-7, with TRBD2 as a possible D gene (5 bases). This CDR3 is built from 14 residues. Trimming removed 10 bases from V and 0 bases from J, with 16 bases in between. Germline CDR1 reads LNHDA; CDR2 reads SQIVND (reference sequence). The full variable domain, with the rest looked up from reference TRBV19 and TRBJ2-7, is DGGITQSPKYLFRKEGQNVTLSCEQNLNHDAMYWYRQDPGQGLRLIYYSQIVNDFQKGDIAEGYSVSREKKESFPLTVTSAQKNPTAFYLCATSYFGSSYEQYFGPGTRLTVT.

As for this clonotype: The germline gene is not matched at one end of the junction; a read error may be the cause. The chain couples TRBV6-2 or TRBV6-3 to TRBJ2-2; TRBD2 is a possible D gene (6 bases). This CDR3 spans 15 amino acids. The V gene's germline CDR1 is MNHEY and CDR2 SVGEGT. Here the CDR3 DNA reads TGTGCCAGCAGTACGTGGCTTCCGAACACCGGGGGGCTGTTTTTT. Amino acids: CASSTWLPNTGGLFF.

The chain couples TRBV20-1 to TRBJ2-7; 8 bases are a match to TRBD2. The CDR3 runs to 14 residues. V shed 6 bases, J shed 4 bases, and the junction held 11 bases outside the gene matches. Germline-derived CDR1 and CDR2 are DFQATT and SNEGSKA (reference sequence). CDR3 region: CSAPPVAGWYEQYF. The CDR3 region has the DNA TGCAGTGCCCCCCCGGTAGCGGGATGGTACGAGCAGTACTTC.

The gene calls are TRBV30 and TRBJ2-7, with 9 nucleotides matching TRBD1. Germline V gives CDR1 GTSNPN, CDR2 SVGIG (reference sequence). The length of the CDR3 is 13 residues. The junction had 6 bases not matched to a gene; V was cut back by 3 bases and J by 6 bases. This CDR3 is CAWRGQGTSEQYF. CDR3 DNA: TGTGCCTGGAGGGGACAGGGTACGAGCGAGCAGTACTTC. Full variable domain (missing parts from reference TRBV30 and TRBJ2-7): SQTIHQWPATLVQPVGSPLSLECTVEGTSNPNLYWYRQAAGRGLQLLFYSVGIGQISSEVPQNLSASRPQDRQFILSSKKLLLSDSGFYLCAWRGQGTSEQYFGPGTRLTVT.

CDR3 amino acids: CSARVGTSGSPYEQYF. CDR3 nucleotides: TGCAGTGCCCGAGTCGGGACTAGCGGGAGCCCCTACGAGCAGTACTTC. The chain is built from TRBV20-1 and TRBJ2-7; 14 bases match TRBD2. With V trimmed by 6 bases and J by 2 bases, 9 bases remained unmatched. Germline V gene lookup returns CDR1 DFQATT and CDR2 SNEGSKA (reference sequence). This CDR3 contains 16 residues.

The V gene is TRBV25-1, the J gene TRBJ2-5, with D possibly being TRBD1 (6 bases). The CDR3 covers 12 residues. V was cut by 3 bases and J by 4 bases, with 6 bases left in between. Germline lookup yields CDR1 MGHDK and CDR2 SYGVNS. As DNA, the CDR3 is TGTGCCAGCAGTGAGGACAGAGAGACCCAGTACTTC. Translation gives CASSEDRETQYF.

This clonotype appeared a few times. The rearrangement uses TRBV27 and TRBJ2-1; the D is unclear. Germline V CDR1 and CDR2: MNHEY, SMNVEV (reference sequence). Trimming left V 5 bases short and J 0 bases short, with 14 bases between. This CDR3 is built from 16 residues. The CDR3 DNA follows: TGTGCCAGCAGTCGAGACGTAACGAGCTCCTACAATGAGCAGTTCTTC. Translation gives CASSRDVTSSYNEQFF.

V gene TRBV5-4 combines with J gene TRBJ2-7, with TRBD2 as a possible D gene (6 bases). This CDR3 is built from 14 residues. Germline CDR1 reads SGHNT; CDR2 reads YYREEE (reference sequence). The V end lost 4 bases, the J end lost 6 bases, and 17 bases lay between the germline ends. The CDR3 region is CASSPGTAGGEQYF. As DNA, the CDR3 is TGTGCCAGCAGCCCCGGGACGGCCGGGGGCGAGCAGTACTTC.

This chain links TRBV7-3 with TRBJ2-5; D gene uncertain. V shed 2 bases and J shed 2 bases, with 6 bases lying between them. Germline V CDR1 and CDR2: SGHTA, FQGTGA. This CDR3 comprises 13 residues. CDR3 coding DNA: TGTGCCAGCAGCTTAGTCCGGCAAGAGACCCAGTACTTC. Its protein is CASSLVRQETQYF.

The chain uses TRBV27 and TRBJ2-7; D remains unclear. The CDR3 is 13 residues long. CDR1 and CDR2 from the germline V gene are MNHEY and SMNVEV (reference sequence). V was clipped by 5 bases and J by 3 bases, with 11 bases between them. CDR3 in amino acids: CASSPRAGYEQYF. The CDR3 nucleotides are TGTGCCAGCAGTCCAAGGGCCGGCTACGAGCAGTACTTC.

This clonotype has only a few counts. The rearrangement uses TRBV5-4 and TRBJ2-3; 8 bases fit TRBD2. With V trimmed by 7 bases and J by 2 bases, 6 bases remained unmatched. The V gene's germline CDR1 is SGHNT and CDR2 YYREEE (reference sequence). The CDR3 has 14 residues. The CDR3 DNA reads as TGTGCCAGCGCAGCGGGAGTAGACACAGATACGCAGTATTTT. This codes for CASAAGVDTDTQYF. The full variable domain, rest sourced from reference TRBV5-4 and TRBJ2-3, is ETGVTQSPTHLIKTRGQQVTLRCSSQSGHNTVSWYQQALGQGPQFIFQYYREEENGRGNFPPRFSGLQFPNYSSELNVNALELDDSALYLCASAAGVDTDTQYFGPGTRLTVL.

The V and J genes are TRBV15 and TRBJ1-3; D not resolved. V dropped 0 bases and J dropped 4 bases, with 10 bases sitting between them. Germline V gene sequence: CDR1 LNHNV, CDR2 YYDKDF (reference sequence). This CDR3 has 15 amino acids. CDR3 in amino acids: CATSRDRAAGNTIYF. The CDR3 DNA reads as TGTGCCACCAGCAGAGATAGGGCAGCGGGAAACACCATATATTTT. The entire variable domain, with the rest obtained from reference TRBV15 and TRBJ1-3, is as follows: DAMVIQNPRYQVTQFGKPVTLSCSQTLNHNVMYWYQQKSSQAPKLLFHYYDKDFNNEADTPDNFQSRRPNTSFCFLDIRSPGLGDTAMYLCATSRDRAAGNTIYFGEGSWLTVV.

This clonotype was observed a single time. The V gene is TRBV7-9, the J gene TRBJ2-3, with unresolved D. Trimming left V 8 bases short and J 9 bases short, with 15 bases between. CDR1 is SEHNR and CDR2 is FQNEAQ in the germline V gene (reference sequence). The CDR3 spans 12 residues. CDR3 in amino acids: CASAARYDTQYF. The CDR3 coding sequence is TGTGCCAGCGCCGCAAGATATGACACGCAGTATTTT.

The chain employs TRBV4-3 and TRBJ1-4; unclear D gene. The germline gives CDR1 LGHNA, CDR2 YSLEER. The CDR3 consists of 15 residues. V was pared by 4 bases and J by 1 base, with 10 bases between. The CDR3: CASSRLYGTNEKLFF. CDR3 coding DNA: TGCGCCAGCAGCCGCTTATACGGAACTAATGAAAAACTGTTTTTT.

The V and J genes are TRBV7-9 and TRBJ1-3; D is perhaps TRBD1 (5 bases). The CDR3 totals 14 residues. The ends were cut back, 11 bases at V and 6 bases at J, with 20 bases in the middle. The V gene's germline CDR1 is SEHNR and CDR2 FQNEAQ (reference sequence). The CDR3 loop is CAAEAGIGANTIYF. The CDR3 region has the DNA TGTGCCGCGGAAGCAGGGATAGGGGCAAACACCATATATTTT.

The rearrangement links TRBV24-1 to TRBJ1-2; 7 bases are shared with TRBD1. Germline CDR1 KGHDR, CDR2 SFDVKD. This CDR3 region has 16 residues. V dropped 7 bases and J dropped 6; count of bases not matched to a gene: 16. This CDR3 is CATSQDREGVIDGYTF. CDR3 DNA: TGTGCCACCAGCCAAGACAGGGAGGGGGTAATCGATGGCTACACCTTC.

There are a few counts of this clonotype. The chain couples TRBV27 to TRBJ2-6; D remains unclear. This CDR3 spans 15 amino acids. V was pared by 5 bases and J by 3 bases, with 11 bases between. The germline V gene encodes CDR1 MNHEY and CDR2 SMNVEV (reference sequence). The CDR3 sequence: CASSLFTGGANVLTF. The CDR3 DNA follows: TGTGCCAGCAGTCTATTCACTGGTGGGGCCAACGTCCTGACTTTC.

The chain uses TRBV6-2 or TRBV6-3 and TRBJ2-1, with a tentative D call TRBD2 (5 bases). The germline V and J ends were trimmed by 6 bases and 8 bases, with 23 bases remaining between them. The germline V gene encodes CDR1 MNHEY and CDR2 SVGEGT. The CDR3 length is 16 residues. Here the CDR3 reads CASSLTGPALEDEQFF. Here the CDR3 DNA reads TGTGCCAGCAGCCTGACCGGGCCCGCCTTGGAGGATGAGCAGTTCTTC.

The V gene is TRBV19, the J gene TRBJ2-2; 16 nucleotides match TRBD2. This CDR3 has 19 residues. Germline lookup yields CDR1 LNHDA and CDR2 SQIVND (reference sequence). V lost 4 bases and J lost 3; bases outside the gene matches: 8. For the CDR3, the DNA is TGTGCCAGTAGTAACTCCGGGACTAGCGGGAGGGCCGACACCGGGGAGCTGTTTTTT. Its protein is CASSNSGTSGRADTGELFF.

This clonotype was counted only a few times. This chain connects TRBV30 to TRBJ1-2; D is uncertain. CDR1 GTSNPN and CDR2 SVGIG come from the germline V gene (reference sequence). This CDR3 has 17 residues. Trimming removed 4 bases from V and 1 base from J, with 22 bases in between. The CDR3 nucleotides are TGTGCCTGGACCCCTGGTCGGAGTCCCATCGTTAACTATGGCTACACCTTC. The encoded protein is CAWTPGRSPIVNYGYTF.

The chain is built from TRBV28 and TRBJ2-1; 10 nucleotides line up with TRBD2. Germline V gene data show CDR1 as MDHEN and CDR2 as SYDVKM. The length of the CDR3 is 15 residues. The junction had 6 bases not matched to a gene; V was cut back by 2 bases and J by 8 bases. CDR3 in DNA: TGTGCCAGCAGTTTACTAGCGGGAGTTTATTATGAGCAGTTCTTC. As protein: CASSLLAGVYYEQFF.

V gene TRBV5-6 combines with J gene TRBJ2-7; D call uncertain. Germline values: CDR1 SGHDT, CDR2 YYEEEE. The CDR3 extends over 13 amino acids. V lost 2 bases to trimming and J lost 7 bases, with 13 bases between them. The CDR3 bases are TGTGCCAGCAGCTTCCCGACCTCACGAGAGCAGTACTTC. It translates to CASSFPTSREQYF.

CDR3 nucleotide sequence: TGTGCCAGCAGCTTGGGACAGGACTTCACAGATACGCAGTATTTT. Translated: CASSLGQDFTDTQYF. The rearrangement links TRBV7-8 to TRBJ2-3, with 8 nucleotides matching TRBD1. The V segment lost 3 bases and the J segment 2 bases; nucleotides outside the gene matches: 4. This CDR3 has 15 residues. Germline V gene data show CDR1 as SGHVS and CDR2 as FQNEAQ. The whole variable domain, filled in from reference TRBV7-8 and TRBJ2-3, reads GAGVSQSPRYKVAKRGQDVALRCDPISGHVSLFWYQQALGQGPEFLTYFQNEAQLDKSGLPSDRFFAERPEGSVSTLKIQRTQQEDSAVYLCASSLGQDFTDTQYFGPGTRLTVL.

This chain uses TRBV5-8 with TRBJ2-1, with D unclear. V lost 0 bases and J lost 8, with 9 bases in between. This CDR3 spans 13 amino acids. The germline gives CDR1 SGHTS, CDR2 YDEGEE. For the CDR3, the DNA is TGTGCCAGCAGCTTGGGGTCGTGGGATGAGCAGTTCTTC. Translating gives CASSLGSWDEQFF.